This T cell receptor beta chain emerged from a study of blood T cells in healthy people across ages. Study details: Per every two T cells, about one barcoded beta molecule was captured by template switching.

Healthy Caucasian individuals from Russia aged roughly 6 to 90 were enrolled as donors. Alongside a J-beta primer mix, a sample-barcoded 5' primer served in a second PCR lasting roughly 7 to 12 cycles. Each CDR3 protein gets one entry after TCRdb re-called the 5' RACE reads with MiXCR. The repertoire has about 570,000 distinct CDR3 sequences, approximately 25% of them found once; the top ten carry less than 20%. Sequenced material: blood. This TCR was sampled from an older woman in good health.

The CDR3 region has the DNA TGTGCCAGCTCGGCGGGGGGTATATACGAGCAGTACTTC. This encodes CASSAGGIYEQYF. V is TRBV6-1 and J is TRBJ2-7; 8 bases line up with TRBD2. In germline, CDR1 is MNHNS, CDR2 SASEGT. The CDR3 totals 13 residues. V shed 8 bases and J 4 bases; nucleotides not matched to a gene: 7.